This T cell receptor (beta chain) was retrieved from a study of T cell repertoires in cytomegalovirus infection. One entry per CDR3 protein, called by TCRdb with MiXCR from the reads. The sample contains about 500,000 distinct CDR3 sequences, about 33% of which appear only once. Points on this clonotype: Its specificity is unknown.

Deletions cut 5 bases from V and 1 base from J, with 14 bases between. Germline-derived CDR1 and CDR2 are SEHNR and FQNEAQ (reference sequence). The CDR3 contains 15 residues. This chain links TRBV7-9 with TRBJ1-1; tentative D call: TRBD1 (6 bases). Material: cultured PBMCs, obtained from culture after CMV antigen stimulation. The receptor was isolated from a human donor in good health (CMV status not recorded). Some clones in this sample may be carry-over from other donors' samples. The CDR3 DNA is TGTGCCAGCAGCCCGAGCGGGGGGCGGAACACTGAAGCTTTCTTT. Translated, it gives CASSPSGGRNTEAFF.